The rows below give T cell receptor beta chains drawn from one sample of a study of blood T cell repertoires in COVID-19. TCRdb's table, derived via immunoSEQ multiplex PCR, lists solely in-frame clones and lacks some. Among 110,000 to 150,000 clones listed, 84% were seen once. The sample was peripheral blood. The source of these receptors is a human donor in a cohort sampled during active COVID-19. Both conserved end residues are part of each CDR3. Each record gives: CDR3 length, J gene, clone size, V gene, D gene, CDR3 DNA, CDR3 protein. The D gene is left open where the match is weak. Only part of the rows carry a size: once, few, many, or a class if the clone is expanded.

length: 11; J: TRBJ1-1; size: hyperexpanded; V: TRBV30; D: -; DNA: TGTGCCTGGATTATGAACACTGAAGCTTTCTTT; CDR3: CAWIMNTEAFF
length: 16; J: TRBJ2-3; size: -; V: TRBV21-1; D: -; DNA: TGTGCCAGCAGCAAAGTACCGAGGCCCTACACAGATACGCAGTATTTT; CDR3: CASSKVPRPYTDTQYF
length: 13; J: TRBJ2-7; size: -; V: TRBV7-9; D: TRBD1; DNA: TGTGCCAGCAGGGAGACAGGGGCGGGCGAGCAGTACTTC; CDR3: CASRETGAGEQYF
length: 14; J: TRBJ2-1; size: -; V: TRBV18; D: -; DNA: TGTGCCAGCTCACCCCGACAGGCTTACTATGAGCAGTTCTTC; CDR3: CASSPRQAYYEQFF
length: 16; J: TRBJ2-3; size: -; V: TRBV19; D: TRBD1; DNA: TGTGCCAGTAGTACTTTCTCGACAGGGGGCGCAGATACGCAGTATTTT; CDR3: CASSTFSTGGADTQYF
length: 15; J: TRBJ2-2; size: -; V: TRBV19; D: -; DNA: TGTGCCAGTAGTATATCGGCAGGAAACACCGGGGAGCTGTTTTTT; CDR3: CASSISAGNTGELFF
length: 16; J: TRBJ1-2; size: -; V: TRBV27; D: TRBD1; DNA: TGTGCCAGCGGGGAAAGGACAGGCCCCAAAGTCTATGGCTACACCTTC; CDR3: CASGERTGPKVYGYTF
length: 14; J: TRBJ2-3; size: once; V: TRBV7-2; D: -; DNA: TGTGCCAGCAGCTTAGCTTTACGCCCCAGAACGCAGTATTTT; CDR3: CASSLALRPRTQYF
length: 15; J: TRBJ1-2; size: -; V: TRBV7-5; D: -; DNA: TGTGCCAGAAGCTTAGCCGACAGGGAAAACTATGGCTACACCTTC; CDR3: CARSLADRENYGYTF
length: 13; J: TRBJ2-3; size: -; V: TRBV19; D: TRBD2; DNA: TGTGCCAGTAGTACCACTAGCGGCAATACGCAGTATTTT; CDR3: CASSTTSGNTQYF
length: 18; J: TRBJ2-6; size: -; V: TRBV23-1; D: TRBD1; DNA: TGCGCCAGCAGTGACTCCGGGACAGGGAACTCTGGGGCCAACGTCCTGACTTTC; CDR3: CASSDSGTGNSGANVLTF
length: 16; J: TRBJ2-1; size: few; V: TRBV19; D: TRBD2; DNA: TGTGCCAGTAGCCCGGGACTAGCGGGAGTCTACAATGAGCAGTTCTTC; CDR3: CASSPGLAGVYNEQFF
length: 16; J: TRBJ2-5; size: once; V: TRBV12-5; D: TRBD2; DNA: TGTGCTAGTGGTTTATGGCTAGCGGGGGGTAGAGAGACCCAGTACTTC; CDR3: CASGLWLAGGRETQYF
length: 13; J: TRBJ1-1; size: -; V: TRBV2; D: -; DNA: TGTGCCAGCAGGAATCCAGGGCGCCCTGAAGCTTTCTTT; CDR3: CASRNPGRPEAFF
length: 13; J: TRBJ1-2; size: -; V: TRBV12-3/TRBV12-4; D: -; DNA: TGTGCCATCACTACAGGGCATGGCTATGGCTACACCTTC; CDR3: CAITTGHGYGYTF
length: 18; J: TRBJ1-1; size: -; V: TRBV15; D: TRBD1; DNA: TGTGCCACCAGCAGCCCGTCCCGACAGGGTGGGGGGAGGACTGAAGCTTTCTTT; CDR3: CATSSPSRQGGGRTEAFF
length: 16; J: TRBJ1-3; size: -; V: TRBV11-2; D: -; DNA: TGTGCCAGCAGCCTCGGGGTGGGATTCGCTGGAAACACCATATATTTT; CDR3: CASSLGVGFAGNTIYF
length: 16; J: TRBJ2-1; size: -; V: TRBV7-3; D: -; DNA: TGTGCCAGCAGCTCCAACGGGGGAAGCTCCTACAATGAGCAGTTCTTC; CDR3: CASSSNGGSSYNEQFF
length: 14; J: TRBJ1-2; size: -; V: TRBV7-9; D: -; DNA: TGTGCCAGCAGCTGGGAGGGGATTAACTATGGCTACACCTTC; CDR3: CASSWEGINYGYTF
length: 11; J: TRBJ1-2; size: -; V: TRBV29-1; D: -; DNA: TGCAGCGTCGGACAGAACTATGGCTACACCTTC; CDR3: CSVGQNYGYTF
length: 16; J: TRBJ2-2; size: -; V: TRBV27; D: TRBD2; DNA: TGTGCCAGCAGTTTACGGCTAGCGGGAGTAACCGGGGAGCTGTTTTTT; CDR3: CASSLRLAGVTGELFF
length: 13; J: TRBJ2-1; size: -; V: TRBV3-1/TRBV3-2; D: TRBD1; DNA: TGTGCCAGCAGCCGGACAGGGGGCACTGAGCAGTTCTTC; CDR3: CASSRTGGTEQFF
length: 14; J: TRBJ1-5; size: -; V: TRBV5-1; D: TRBD1; DNA: TGCGCCAGCAGCTTGCCGGGACAGGGTCAGCCCCAGCATTTT; CDR3: CASSLPGQGQPQHF
length: 14; J: TRBJ1-6; size: -; V: TRBV7-2; D: -; DNA: TGTGCCAGCAGCTCGGACAGCCTTAATTCACCCCTCCACTTT; CDR3: CASSSDSLNSPLHF
length: 14; J: TRBJ1-1; size: -; V: TRBV10-3; D: -; DNA: TGTGCCATCAGTGATTATGATATCCAGGGTAAAGCTTTCTTT; CDR3: CAISDYDIQGKAFF
length: 14; J: TRBJ1-4; size: -; V: TRBV19; D: TRBD1; DNA: TGTGCCACAGGTGGGCAAGGGGGCGGTGAAAAACTGTTTTTT; CDR3: CATGGQGGGEKLFF